Listed here is a single T cell receptor (beta chain). The data are from a study of blood T cells in healthy people across ages. CDR1 and CDR2 from the germline V gene are DFQATT and SNEGSKA (reference sequence). Trimming cost V 3 bases and J 1 base; bases outside gene matches: 4. This CDR3 is built from 14 residues. The authors ran a second PCR of roughly 6 to 11 cycles using a sample-barcoded 5' primer and a J-beta primer mix. Using its own MiXCR run on the 5' RACE reads, TCRdb lists one record per CDR3 protein. The data show about 1,400,000 distinct CDR3 sequences, with roughly 60% seen just once and over 5.5% held by the top ten.

Sequenced input: blood. The rearrangement links TRBV20-1 to TRBJ1-1; 8 bases fit TRBD1. This TCR was recovered from a man aged 18 to 29 in good health. The CDR3 DNA sequence: TGCAGTGCTAGGCCCAGGGGGCCGAACACTGAAGCTTTCTTT. It yields the protein CSARPRGPNTEAFF.